The text below deals with one TCR beta chain. The target antigen is unknown. The data are from a study of T cell repertoires in aging, cancer and after chemotherapy. About the research overall: Donor ages fell into six groups from 30 or younger up to 70 or older.

TRB rearrangements spanning V, D and J were amplified using mixed TRB-A/B primers. TCRdb ran MiXCR on the multiplex PCR reads and lists one entry per CDR3 protein. This sample has some 10,000 distinct CDR3 sequences; about 38% occur once, and the top ten carry 8% to 8.5%. Amplification of TCR beta used genomic DNA extracted from peripheral blood. Whole-study findings and limits: Rebound thymic output was suggested by rising median generation probability during chemotherapy in each cancer cohort. Age-matched healthy donors had significantly more diverse, less clonal blood TCR repertoires than untreated cancer patients.

The receptor comes from a human donor in good health. What was sequenced was blood.

CDR3 amino acids: CASRGQAYYGYTF. Written as DNA, the CDR3 is TGTGCCAGCAGGGGACAGGCATACTATGGCTACACCTTC. This rearrangement joins TRBV6-1 to TRBJ1-2; TRBD1 matches at 8 bases. Losses at the gene ends were 6 bases for V and 3 bases for J; bases not matched to a gene: 3. CDR3 size: 13 residues. The germline V gene encodes CDR1 MNHNS and CDR2 SASEGT.